Shown below are 8 T cell receptor beta chains from a single sample sequenced in a study of cytomegalovirus exposure and HLA in healthy donors (TCRdb year 2017). Libraries were prepared through the immunoSEQ multiplex PCR assay. Held by TCRdb, this immuneACCESS table contains in-frame sequences only and omits some clones. Under half of the omission traces to an unresolved V gene where checked; the cause of the rest is unknown. The sample table lists about 160,000 clones, 89% of them with a count of one. The ten largest clones take up 10% of the sample. The source material was PBMCs. The source is a woman younger than 30 in good health and CMV-seropositive.

This sequence joins TRBV30 and TRBJ1-5, with TRBD1 matching 12 bases. CDR3 length: 15 residues. Per the germline V gene, CDR1 is GTSNPN and CDR2 is SVGIG (reference sequence). J was trimmed by 9 bases and V by 0 bases; bases with no gene match: 6. The CDR3 nucleotides are TGTGCCTGGAGTGTACCCGGGACAGGGGGCGCGCCCCAGCATTTT. Encoded protein: CAWSVPGTGGAPQHF.

V is TRBV27 and J is TRBJ1-1, with 8 bases lining up with TRBD1. Trimming at V came to 0 bases and at J to 0 bases, leaving 9 bases not matched to a gene. Germline loops: CDR1 MNHEY, CDR2 SMNVEV (reference sequence). The CDR3 spans 18 residues. CDR3 sequence: CASSLSAGGWGVNTEAFF. Here the CDR3 DNA reads TGTGCCAGCAGTTTATCGGCAGGGGGCTGGGGAGTGAACACTGAAGCTTTCTTT.

This chain uses TRBV4-2 with TRBJ1-4; D might be TRBD1 (5 bases). The V end lost 1 base, the J end lost 5 bases, and 14 bases lay between the germline ends. The CDR3 totals 16 residues. Looked up from germline, CDR1 is LGHNA and CDR2 is YNFKEQ. Here the CDR3 DNA reads TGTGCCAGCAGCCAAGGCCAAGGACAAGGCAATGAAAAACTGTTTTTT. It codes for CASSQGQGQGNEKLFF.

This chain joins TRBV27 and TRBJ2-7, with 9 bases matching TRBD2. With 5 bases clipped from V and 4 bases from J, the junction kept 6 bases outside the gene matches. The CDR3 covers 14 residues. Per germline, CDR1 MNHEY and CDR2 SMNVEV (reference sequence). The CDR3 nucleotides read TGTGCCAGCAGTCAGATAGCGGGAGCTTACGAGCAGTACTTC. As protein: CASSQIAGAYEQYF.

This clone has just a few counts. The genes are TRBV10-2 and TRBJ1-5; weak D call: TRBD1 (6 bases). The CDR3 loop spans 15 amino acids. The V end lost 10 bases, the J end lost 0 bases, and 16 bases lay between the germline ends. Germline CDR1 is WSHSY and CDR2 is SAAADI. CDR3 in DNA: TGCGCCACTGGGACACTCCGTAATAGCAATCAGCCCCAGCATTTT. Translation: CATGTLRNSNQPQHF.

The DNA of the CDR3 is TGTGCCAGCTCACCGGGACAGGGGTTTACAGATACGCAGTATTTT. It specifies CASSPGQGFTDTQYF. The chain combines TRBV18 with TRBJ2-3, with TRBD1 matching over 10 bases. The CDR3 is 15 amino acids. V gave up 3 bases and J gave up 3 bases; unmatched junction bases: 3. CDR1 and CDR2 from the germline V gene are KGHSH and LQKENI.

The chain links TRBV7-9 to TRBJ1-2; D unresolved. CDR3 length equals 13 residues. Germline V gives CDR1 SEHNR, CDR2 FQNEAQ (reference sequence). Trimming shortened V by 4 bases and J by 3 bases, and 9 bases separated the two germline ends. In nucleotides, the CDR3 is TGTGCCAGCAGCTACGACATTTACTATGGCTACACCTTC. Encoded protein: CASSYDIYYGYTF.

The rearrangement joins TRBV27 to TRBJ1-1, with TRBD1 identical over 7 bases. Germline values: CDR1 MNHEY, CDR2 SMNVEV (reference sequence). The ends lost 1 base at V and 7 bases at J; junction bases unmatched: 3. This CDR3 region has 13 residues. The CDR3 coding sequence is TGTGCCAGCAGTTTATTACAGGGGCGTGAAGCTTTCTTT. Its translation is CASSLLQGREAFF.